The 27 T cell receptor beta chains given below trace back to one sample, sequenced in a study of beta chain features in type 1 diabetes. Every bit of the isolated RNA underwent reverse transcription, so sequencing read expressed TCRB transcripts. Here immunoSEQ multiplex PCR was the method, and the copy in TCRdb shows in-frame clones only, minus some. The data contain around 340,000 clones, 15% to 20% of them seen just once; the ten biggest clones take up around 0.045%. Sequencing input: naive CD4+ T cells from blood. These receptor sequences come from a woman aged 18-35 years in good health.

The rearrangement uses TRBV30 and TRBJ1-4; 9 bases are shared with TRBD1. CDR1 and CDR2 (germline): GTSNPN, SVGIG (reference sequence). CDR3 size: 14 residues. The V segment lost 4 bases and the J segment 7 bases; nucleotides outside the gene matches: 7. The CDR3 nucleotides are TGTGCCTGGAACCGACAGGGGGGCGGTGAAAAACTGTTTTTT. It yields the protein CAWNRQGGGEKLFF. Variable domain in full (rest from reference TRBV30 and TRBJ1-4): SQTIHQWPATLVQPVGSPLSLECTVEGTSNPNLYWYRQAAGRGLQLLFYSVGIGQISSEVPQNLSASRPQDRQFILSSKKLLLSDSGFYLCAWNRQGGGEKLFFGSGTQLSVL.

This rearrangement joins TRBV5-1 to TRBJ2-7; TRBD1 matches 9 bases. CDR1 and CDR2 from the germline V gene are SGHRS and YFSETQ. Trimming at V came to 4 bases and at J to 2 bases, leaving 10 bases not matched to a gene. CDR3 length: 16 residues. This CDR3 is CASSLGIGTGTYEQYF. DNA for the CDR3: TGCGCCAGCAGCCTGGGGATAGGGACAGGGACCTACGAGCAGTACTTC.

The chain couples TRBV4-1 to TRBJ1-6, with TRBD1 matching 9 bases. V was pared by 3 bases and J by 10 bases, with 7 bases of the junction left unmatched. Germline V gene data show CDR1 as MGHRA and CDR2 as YSYEKL. The CDR3 extends over 15 amino acids. This CDR3 reads CASSQLGQGGSPLHF. For the CDR3, the DNA is TGCGCCAGCAGCCAGTTGGGACAGGGCGGGTCACCCCTCCACTTT.

V is TRBV5-7 and J is TRBJ2-7, with 10 nucleotides matching TRBD2. TRBV5-7 carries the ORF label, with uncertain function. Losses at the gene ends were 1 base for V and 6 bases for J; bases not matched to a gene: 4. This CDR3 is built from 14 residues. CDR3 amino acids: CASSLILAGPEQYF. The CDR3 coding sequence is TGTGCCAGCAGCTTGATACTAGCGGGACCCGAGCAGTACTTC.

This clone was detected only a few times. The chain uses TRBV4-3 and TRBJ2-6; possibly TRBD1 for D (6 bases). The germline gives CDR1 LGHNA, CDR2 YSLEER. This CDR3 is 18 amino acids long. V lost 1 base and J lost 0, with 13 bases in between. The CDR3 protein is CASSQAGPGASGANVLTF. In DNA form, the CDR3 reads TGCGCCAGCAGCCAAGCAGGCCCAGGGGCCTCTGGGGCCAACGTCCTGACTTTC.

The V gene is TRBV7-3, the J gene TRBJ2-3; 9 positions match TRBD2. Trimming cost V 5 bases and J 15 bases; bases outside gene matches: 12. The CDR3 runs to 13 residues. Germline CDR1 SGHTA, CDR2 FQGTGA. CDR3 residues: CASSRASGAPIYF. DNA for the CDR3: TGTGCCAGCAGCCGGGCTAGCGGGGCCCCAATCTATTTT.

This clone showed up just a few times. The chain couples TRBV10-3 to TRBJ1-2, with D possibly TRBD1 on 5 matching bases. The CDR3 spans 15 residues. CDR1 and CDR2 (germline): ENHRY, SYGVKD. V was cut by 2 bases and J by 2 bases, with 12 bases left in between. The CDR3 DNA follows: TGTGCCATCAGTGAGCAGGAGGGGTCGAACTATGGCTACACCTTC. Protein sequence: CAISEQEGSNYGYTF.

This clone turned up a few times. This rearrangement joins TRBV9 to TRBJ2-1; tentatively, D is TRBD1 (6 bases). Germline assignment: CDR1 SGDLS and CDR2 YYNGEE. Trimming left V 0 bases short and J 9 bases short, with 16 bases between. This CDR3 is 15 amino acids long. The CDR3 region has the DNA TGTGCCAGCAGCGTAGTGGGACAAAGCCGGGGTGAGCAGTTCTTC. Amino acid sequence: CASSVVGQSRGEQFF.

The chain employs TRBV4-1 and TRBJ2-3; 13 nucleotides align to TRBD2. The CDR3 loop spans 18 amino acids. With 2 bases clipped from V and 2 bases from J, the junction kept 7 bases outside the gene matches. Germline V gene data show CDR1 as MGHRA and CDR2 as YSYEKL. The chain's CDR3 is CASSQSRGTSGTTDTQYF. DNA for the CDR3: TGCGCCAGCAGCCAATCTAGGGGGACTAGCGGGACCACAGATACGCAGTATTTT.

This rearrangement joins TRBV7-2 to TRBJ2-6, with D tentatively TRBD1 (5 bases). Germline CDR1 is SGHTA and CDR2 is FQGNSA. CDR3 size: 16 residues. V gave up 0 bases and J gave up 4 bases, with 10 bases separating them. The CDR3 DNA sequence: TGTGCCAGCAGCTTAGCTAGGGGCACCGGGGCCAACGTCCTGACTTTC. It specifies CASSLARGTGANVLTF. The variable domain in full, with the rest retrieved from reference TRBV7-2 and TRBJ2-6, is GAGVSQSPSNKVTEKGKDVELRCDPISGHTALYWYRQSLGQGLEFLIYFQGNSAPDKSGLPSDRFSAERTGGSVSTLTIQRTQQEDSAVYLCASSLARGTGANVLTFGAGSRLTVL.

The chain links TRBV30 to TRBJ2-3; 7 bases match TRBD2. The ends lost 0 bases at V and 4 bases at J; junction bases unmatched: 7. The V gene's germline CDR1 is GTSNPN and CDR2 SVGIG (reference sequence). The CDR3 loop spans 15 amino acids. CDR3 amino acids: CAWSVRGSRADTQYF. The CDR3 nucleotides are TGTGCCTGGAGTGTACGCGGGAGTCGGGCAGATACGCAGTATTTT.

This sequence joins TRBV4-1 and TRBJ1-2; 11 bases agree with TRBD1. In germline, CDR1 is MGHRA, CDR2 YSYEKL. The CDR3 length is 16 residues. V dropped 2 bases and J dropped 2; count of bases not matched to a gene: 4. Here the CDR3 reads CASSQRTGGVNYGYTF. The DNA for the CDR3 is TGCGCCAGCAGCCAACGGACAGGGGGCGTGAACTATGGCTACACCTTC.

V usage is TRBV2 and J usage is TRBJ2-3; possibly TRBD2 for D (5 bases). From germline, CDR1 is SNHLY and CDR2 FYNNEI. The germline V and J ends were trimmed by 7 bases and 1 base, with 6 bases remaining between them. The CDR3 runs to 12 residues. Here the CDR3 DNA reads TGTGCCAGCACGAGGGGCACAGATACGCAGTATTTT. This translates into CASTRGTDTQYF.

Only a few counts were recorded for this clone. The V and J genes are TRBV25-1 and TRBJ1-4; no clear D. The CDR3 covers 13 residues. V lost 3 bases and J lost 8, with 10 bases in between. Germline V lookup: CDR1 MGHDK, CDR2 SYGVNS. Here the CDR3 reads CASSDTVKEKLFF. The CDR3 DNA is TGTGCCAGCAGTGATACGGTTAAGGAAAAACTGTTTTTT.

This clone has a handful of counts. The CDR3 sequence is CASSLAQRGGTDTQYF. The DNA for the CDR3 is TGTGCCAGCAGCTTAGCGCAGCGGGGAGGCACAGATACGCAGTATTTT. This chain joins TRBV7-2 and TRBJ2-3; 7 nucleotides line up with TRBD2. Trimming at V came to 0 bases and at J to 1 base, leaving 4 bases not matched to a gene. CDR1 is SGHTA, CDR2 FQGNSA, per germline. The CDR3 covers 16 residues.

This clone was counted a few times. The chain employs TRBV18 and TRBJ2-5; a possible D gene is TRBD2 (5 bases). V lost 2 bases to trimming and J lost 4 bases, with 8 bases between them. The germline CDR1 and CDR2 sequences are KGHSH and LQKENI. The CDR3 runs to 13 residues. The CDR3 sequence is CASSPRRRETQYF. The CDR3 DNA follows: TGTGCCAGCTCACCAAGGAGGAGAGAGACCCAGTACTTC. Full variable domain (missing parts from reference TRBV18 and TRBJ2-5): NAGVMQNPRHLVRRRGQEARLRCSPMKGHSHVYWYRQLPEEGLKFMVYLQKENIIDESGMPKERFSAEFPKEGPSILRIQQVVRGDSAAYFCASSPRRRETQYFGPGTRLLVL.

The chain recombines TRBV30 with TRBJ1-1, with D perhaps matching TRBD1 (5 bases). V lost 2 bases to trimming and J lost 4 bases, with 11 bases between them. Germline V gene data show CDR1 as GTSNPN and CDR2 as SVGIG (reference sequence). This CDR3 is 13 amino acids long. CDR3 nucleotides: TGTGCCTGGAGTAAACCAGGGCGCACTGAAGCTTTCTTT. It yields the protein CAWSKPGRTEAFF.

The J gene is TRBJ2-5, the V gene TRBV9; D ambiguous. In germline, CDR1 is SGDLS, CDR2 YYNGEE. Trimming took off 4 bases at V and 5 bases at J, with 12 bases between the two ends. This CDR3 is 13 amino acids long. The CDR3 sequence: CASSPGERETQYF. DNA of the CDR3: TGTGCCAGCAGCCCCGGAGAGAGGGAGACCCAGTACTTC.

In DNA, the CDR3 is TGTGCCAGCAAGCCCCCCTCCGGGGCGGGGAATGAGCAGTTCTTC. It encodes CASKPPSGAGNEQFF. The genes are TRBV2 and TRBJ2-1, with a tentative D call TRBD2 (6 bases). The CDR3 contains 15 residues. The V gene lost 7 bases and the J gene lost 7 bases, with 20 bases spanning the gap. The germline V gene has CDR1 SNHLY and CDR2 FYNNEI.

The CDR3 loop reads CASSDPQGYEQYF. In DNA, the CDR3 is TGTGCCAGCAGCGACCCACAGGGCTACGAGCAGTACTTC. The rearrangement links TRBV5-4 to TRBJ2-7; D might be TRBD1 (6 bases). V lost 4 bases and J lost 3, with 11 bases in between. There are 13 residues in the CDR3. CDR1 is SGHNT, CDR2 YYREEE, per germline (reference sequence).

The V gene is TRBV6-5, the J gene TRBJ2-6; D ambiguous. The CDR3 has 14 residues. Trimming pared 5 bases from V and 0 bases from J, leaving 5 bases between. From germline, CDR1 is MNHEY and CDR2 SVGAGI. CDR3 sequence reads: CASSPGSGANVLTF. The CDR3 DNA is TGTGCCAGCAGTCCGGGCTCTGGGGCCAACGTCCTGACTTTC.

V usage is TRBV9 and J usage is TRBJ1-3; perhaps TRBD1 as D (5 bases). Deletions cut 0 bases from V and 11 bases from J, with 12 bases between. CDR1 is SGDLS, CDR2 YYNGEE, per germline. This CDR3 region has 13 residues. CDR3 loop: CASSVAGERAIYF. The CDR3 DNA is TGTGCCAGCAGCGTAGCGGGGGAAAGGGCCATATATTTT.

The rearrangement links TRBV20-1 to TRBJ1-2; possibly TRBD1 for D (5 bases). Germline loops: CDR1 DFQATT, CDR2 SNEGSKA (reference sequence). The CDR3 has 11 residues. V lost 6 bases, J lost 4 bases, and 9 bases lay in between. CDR3 coding DNA: TGCAGTGCAATGGGGGGCTATGGCTACACCTTC. Its translation: CSAMGGYGYTF.

The V and J genes are TRBV28 and TRBJ2-5; 7 positions agree with TRBD1. The V segment lost 7 bases and the J segment 3 bases; nucleotides outside the gene matches: 11. CDR1 MDHEN and CDR2 SYDVKM come from the germline V gene. The CDR3 extends over 15 amino acids. The CDR3 bases are TGTGCCAGCACTATACTCGACAGGGCCAAAGAGACCCAGTACTTC. Protein: CASTILDRAKETQYF. The entire variable domain, with the rest obtained from reference TRBV28 and TRBJ2-5, is as follows: DVKVTQSSRYLVKRTGEKVFLECVQDMDHENMFWYRQDPGLGLRLIYFSYDVKMKEKGDIPEGYSVSREKKERFSLILESASTNQTSMYLCASTILDRAKETQYFGPGTRLLVL.

The chain has TRBV15 and TRBJ1-3; TRBD1 matches at 9 bases. Germline V CDR1 and CDR2: LNHNV, YYDKDF (reference sequence). CDR3 length: 16 residues. The V segment lost 2 bases and the J segment 4 bases; nucleotides outside the gene matches: 6. The CDR3 DNA reads TGTGCCACCAGCAGAAGGACAGGGGTTCGAGGAAACACCATATATTTT. It specifies CATSRRTGVRGNTIYF. The whole variable domain, filled in from reference TRBV15 and TRBJ1-3, reads DAMVIQNPRYQVTQFGKPVTLSCSQTLNHNVMYWYQQKSSQAPKLLFHYYDKDFNNEADTPDNFQSRRPNTSFCFLDIRSPGLGDTAMYLCATSRRTGVRGNTIYFGEGSWLTVV.

The rearrangement uses TRBV20-1 and TRBJ1-3; no clear D gene. The CDR3 is made up of 11 amino acids. The ends were cut back, 4 bases at V and 4 bases at J, with 5 bases in the middle. Germline V gene data show CDR1 as DFQATT and CDR2 as SNEGSKA (reference sequence). The DNA for the CDR3 is TGCAGTGCTATTACAGGAAACACCATATATTTT. It translates to CSAITGNTIYF.

The gene calls are TRBV7-8 and TRBJ2-1, with 7 bases identical to TRBD2. Per germline, CDR1 SGHVS and CDR2 FQNEAQ. The CDR3 is made up of 16 amino acids. V was clipped by 1 base and J by 0 bases; unmatched bases: 3. The DNA of the CDR3 is TGTGCCAGCAGCTTAGTGGGCGGGAGCTCCTACAATGAGCAGTTCTTC. Translating it yields CASSLVGGSSYNEQFF.